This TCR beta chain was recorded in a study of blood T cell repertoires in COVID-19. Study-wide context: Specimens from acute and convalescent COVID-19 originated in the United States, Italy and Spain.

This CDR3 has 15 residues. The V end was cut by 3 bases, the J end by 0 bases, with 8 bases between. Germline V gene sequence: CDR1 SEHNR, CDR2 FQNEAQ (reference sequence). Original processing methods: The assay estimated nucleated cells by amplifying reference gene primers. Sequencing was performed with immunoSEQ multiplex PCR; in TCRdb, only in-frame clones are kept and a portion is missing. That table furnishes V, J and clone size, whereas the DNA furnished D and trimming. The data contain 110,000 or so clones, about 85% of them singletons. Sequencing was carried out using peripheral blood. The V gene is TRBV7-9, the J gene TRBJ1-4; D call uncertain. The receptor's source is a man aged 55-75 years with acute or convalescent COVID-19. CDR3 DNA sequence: TGTGCCAGCAGCTTGAACGGGGCAACTAATGAAAAACTGTTTTTT. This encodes CASSLNGATNEKLFF.